Below, 26 T cell receptor beta chains from the same sample are listed, as sequenced in a study of shared clonotypes between healthy human individuals. Naive CD8 cells were CD45RO-negative, positively selected for CCR7, excluding terminally differentiated effector memory CD45RA+ cells. Profiled with immunoSEQ multiplex PCR; TCRdb holds only in-frame clones, not every one. The table has about 2.1 million clones, 80% to 95% seen once. Sequencing was carried out using naive CD8+ T cells from PBMCs. Source of these receptors: a man aged 18 to 29 in good health. Some clones in this sample may be carry-over from other donors' samples.

The chain employs TRBV28 and TRBJ2-5, with D perhaps matching TRBD2 (5 bases). Per the germline V gene, CDR1 is MDHEN and CDR2 is SYDVKM. The V gene lost 8 bases and the J gene lost 5 bases, with 15 bases spanning the gap. CDR3 length equals 13 residues. CDR3 coding DNA: TGTGCCAGCGGGCCTGACACGGGGGAGACCCAGTACTTC. This encodes CASGPDTGETQYF.

The chain joins TRBV19 to TRBJ1-3, with no clear D. Trimming took 5 bases from V and 4 from J, leaving 15 bases between them. Germline CDR1 and CDR2: LNHDA and SQIVND (reference sequence). The CDR3 totals 15 residues. The CDR3 here is CASSFRQERGNTIYF. The CDR3, as DNA: TGTGCCAGTAGTTTTCGGCAGGAAAGGGGAAACACCATATATTTT.

The chain employs TRBV4-1 and TRBJ2-3; TRBD2 might be the D (7 bases). The germline V gene has CDR1 MGHRA and CDR2 YSYEKL. There are 15 residues in the CDR3. Trimming left V 0 bases short and J 5 bases short, with 12 bases between. The CDR3 protein is CASSQETGRGDTQYF. The CDR3 DNA is TGCGCCAGCAGCCAAGAAACAGGGAGGGGAGATACGCAGTATTTT.

Comment on this clone: Other nucleotide sequences from this sample produce the same CDR3. The chain couples TRBV29-1 to TRBJ2-3; D is unclear. V lost 4 bases to trimming and J lost 5 bases, with 4 bases between them. CDR1 is SQVTM and CDR2 is ANQGSEA in the germline V gene. CDR3 size: 10 residues. DNA for the CDR3: TGCAGCGTTGCCCGAGATACGCAGTATTTT. It codes for CSVARDTQYF.

J is TRBJ2-7 and V is TRBV9; D perhaps matches TRBD1 (5 bases). CDR1 SGDLS and CDR2 YYNGEE come from the germline V gene. The V end was cut by 4 bases, the J end by 1 base, with 15 bases between. The CDR3 runs to 15 residues. DNA of the CDR3: TGTGCCAGCAGCCCACAGGCCTTGGGGTCCTACGAGCAGTACTTC. It codes for CASSPQALGSYEQYF.

The chain carries TRBV7-9 and TRBJ2-5, with D maybe TRBD2 (5 bases). The germline gives CDR1 SEHNR, CDR2 FQNEAQ (reference sequence). The length of the CDR3 is 16 residues. V was trimmed by 6 bases and J by 5 bases, leaving 22 bases between them. The CDR3 DNA reads as TGTGCCAGCAGTGCGAGGGCAGCCCCGACTTGGGAGACCCAGTACTTC. This gives the protein CASSARAAPTWETQYF.

In the case of this clone: Other DNA variants within this sample encode the same CDR3. The V gene is TRBV7-9, the J gene TRBJ2-5, with TRBD1 matching over 7 bases. CDR3 size: 14 residues. Germline V gene lookup returns CDR1 SEHNR and CDR2 FQNEAQ (reference sequence). V shed 5 bases, J shed 3 bases, and the junction held 6 bases outside the gene matches. CDR3 DNA sequence: TGTGCCAGCAGCCCCCGGGACAGAGAAGAGACCCAGTACTTC. Protein: CASSPRDREETQYF.

The chain combines TRBV30 with TRBJ1-4; no clear D. The germline V gene encodes CDR1 GTSNPN and CDR2 SVGIG (reference sequence). V shed 4 bases and J shed 5 bases, with 14 bases lying between them. The CDR3 extends over 14 amino acids. The CDR3 sequence: CAWTPTKLNEKLFF. In nucleotides, the CDR3 is TGTGCCTGGACCCCAACTAAGCTGAATGAAAAACTGTTTTTT.

The genes are TRBV9 and TRBJ1-2; tentatively, D is TRBD1 (5 bases). Trimming stripped 2 bases from V and 7 bases from J, with 18 bases between. This CDR3 comprises 15 residues. The germline V gene has CDR1 SGDLS and CDR2 YYNGEE. The CDR3 DNA sequence: TGTGCCAGCAGCGTGGGAGGGGCCCCACAAACTGGCTACACCTTC. It translates to CASSVGGAPQTGYTF.

This rearrangement joins TRBV5-8 to TRBJ2-7, with 8 bases fitting TRBD2. V was pared by 5 bases and J by 6 bases, with 10 bases of the junction left unmatched. CDR3 length equals 14 residues. Germline lookup yields CDR1 SGHTS and CDR2 YDEGEE. CDR3 residues: CASRGAGGPPEQYF. The CDR3 nucleotides are TGTGCCAGCAGGGGGGCGGGAGGTCCCCCCGAGCAGTACTTC.

V gene TRBV9 combines with J gene TRBJ1-2; D is perhaps TRBD1 (5 bases). The ends were cut back, 4 bases at V and 0 bases at J, with 13 bases in the middle. The CDR3 covers 15 residues. Germline V gives CDR1 SGDLS, CDR2 YYNGEE. CDR3 nucleotide sequence: TGTGCCAGCAGCCCCTGGGACCGGACTAACTATGGCTACACCTTC. Protein product: CASSPWDRTNYGYTF.

The genes are TRBV9 and TRBJ1-4; D unclear. The CDR3 is 15 residues long. CDR1 SGDLS and CDR2 YYNGEE come from the germline V gene. Trimming left V 2 bases short and J 12 bases short, with 20 bases between. The CDR3, as DNA: TGTGCCAGCAGCGTTTCCATTGGCGTGGGCGATGAACTGTTTTTT. Its protein is CASSVSIGVGDELFF. Based on the CDR3 plus reference TRBV9 and TRBJ1-4, the full variable domain is DSGVTQTPKHLITATGQRVTLRCSPRSGDLSVYWYQQSLDQGLQFLIQYYNGEERAKGNILERFSAQQFPDLHSELNLSSLELGDSALYFCASSVSIGVGDELFFGSGTQLSVL.

The chain has TRBV6-6 and TRBJ1-1, with D possibly TRBD1 on 6 matching bases. With 6 bases removed from V and 1 base from J, the gap between germline ends came to 9 bases. CDR1 MNHNY and CDR2 SVGAGI come from the germline V gene (reference sequence). The CDR3 is 13 amino acids. As DNA, the CDR3 is TGTGCCAGCAGCCGAGGGGGGAACACTGAAGCTTTCTTT. It specifies CASSRGGNTEAFF.

This clone was recorded once. V and J are TRBV6-1 and TRBJ1-2; the match to TRBD1 covers 7 bases. The ends lost 6 bases at V and 6 bases at J; junction bases unmatched: 10. The germline V gene encodes CDR1 MNHNS and CDR2 SASEGT. This CDR3 comprises 14 residues. In DNA, the CDR3 is TGTGCCAGCAGAACCACGGACAGGTTCAATGGCTACACCTTC. It encodes CASRTTDRFNGYTF.

This clone was picked up one time. The chain couples TRBV15 to TRBJ2-3, with TRBD2 matching over 8 bases. Germline assignment: CDR1 LNHNV and CDR2 YYDKDF (reference sequence). After removal of 0 bases from V and 6 bases from J, the junction contained 11 bases not matched to a gene. This CDR3 comprises 17 residues. CDR3 region: CATSREFGGAEEDTQYF. In nucleotides, the CDR3 is TGTGCCACCAGCAGAGAATTCGGGGGGGCAGAGGAGGATACGCAGTATTTT.

The chain uses TRBV6-1 and TRBJ2-1, with TRBD2 matching over 8 bases. The length of the CDR3 is 13 residues. CDR1 and CDR2 (germline): MNHNS, SASEGT. V was pared by 3 bases and J by 8 bases, with 3 bases of the junction left unmatched. This CDR3 is CASSDSGGDEQFF. CDR3 sequence (DNA): TGTGCCAGCAGTGATTCGGGAGGGGATGAGCAGTTCTTC.

This chain connects TRBV4-1 to TRBJ2-1; D not certain. The germline V and J ends were trimmed by 0 bases and 6 bases, with 18 bases remaining between them. The CDR3 covers 17 residues. Germline values: CDR1 MGHRA, CDR2 YSYEKL. The CDR3 loop is CASSQEQTRAYSNEQFF. In nucleotides, the CDR3 is TGCGCCAGCAGCCAAGAACAGACGAGAGCCTATAGCAATGAGCAGTTCTTC.

The rearrangement uses TRBV4-1 and TRBJ2-7; no definite D call. Germline assignment: CDR1 MGHRA and CDR2 YSYEKL. Trimming took 4 bases from V and 0 from J, leaving 19 bases between them. CDR3 length: 17 amino acids. CDR3 DNA: TGCGCCAGCAGCCTAAGGCTGACTCTTGTGGACTCCTACGAGCAGTACTTC. Amino acids: CASSLRLTLVDSYEQYF.

The V gene is TRBV7-9, the J gene TRBJ1-5, with a possible D match to TRBD1 (5 bases). This CDR3 contains 15 residues. Germline values: CDR1 SEHNR, CDR2 FQNEAQ (reference sequence). V lost 4 bases, J lost 5 bases, and 15 bases lay in between. The CDR3 loop is CASSSRESRDQPQHF. In nucleotides, the CDR3 is TGTGCCAGCAGCTCCAGGGAGAGCCGAGATCAGCCCCAGCATTTT. The full variable domain, rest sourced from reference TRBV7-9 and TRBJ1-5, is DTGVSQNPRHKITKRGQNVTFRCDPISEHNRLYWYRQTLGQGPEFLTYFQNEAQLEKSRLLSDRFSAERPKGSFSTLEIQRTEQGDSAMYLCASSSRESRDQPQHFGDGTRLSIL.

V usage is TRBV11-3 and J usage is TRBJ2-1; D uncertain. V lost 5 bases to trimming and J lost 3 bases, with 14 bases between them. Germline CDR1 is SGHNT and CDR2 is YENEEA. This CDR3 is 15 amino acids long. CDR3 coding DNA: TGTGCCAGCAGCGACCCTCGTGGCGGCTACAATGAGCAGTTCTTC. Protein sequence: CASSDPRGGYNEQFF.

The chain uses TRBV7-8 and TRBJ2-5; D call uncertain. The CDR3 sequence is 14 residues long. Germline V gene sequence: CDR1 SGHVS, CDR2 FQNEAQ. V was pared by 1 base and J by 4 bases, with 10 bases between. CDR3 sequence: CASSLERVRETQYF. The CDR3 coding sequence is TGTGCCAGCAGCTTAGAAAGGGTCAGAGAGACCCAGTACTTC.

This rearrangement joins TRBV6-4 to TRBJ2-1, with 11 bases aligning to TRBD2. The V segment lost 0 bases and the J segment 5 bases; nucleotides outside the gene matches: 3. This CDR3 is 16 amino acids long. Looked up from germline, CDR1 is MRHNA and CDR2 is SNTAGT. In nucleotides, the CDR3 is TGTGCCAGCAGTGACTCGAGACTAGCGGGGAACAATGAGCAGTTCTTC. It codes for CASSDSRLAGNNEQFF.

The J gene is TRBJ2-7, the V gene TRBV4-1, with unresolved D. The CDR3 has 14 residues. Germline CDR1 and CDR2: MGHRA and YSYEKL. V was clipped by 7 bases and J by 4 bases, with 17 bases between them. As DNA, the CDR3 is TGCGCCAGCACCTCTGCGGAAGGTTCTTACGAGCAGTACTTC. This sequence encodes CASTSAEGSYEQYF.

This clone appeared once. This rearrangement joins TRBV6-6 to TRBJ2-7, with D unresolved. Germline assignment: CDR1 MNHNY and CDR2 SVGAGI (reference sequence). Trimming removed 8 bases from V and 0 bases from J, with 17 bases in between. The CDR3 loop spans 15 amino acids. CDR3 bases: TGTGCCAGCTCCCTTGTGCCTACGATCTCCTACGAGCAGTACTTC. It translates to CASSLVPTISYEQYF.

The V and J genes are TRBV12-5 and TRBJ2-1, with D possibly being TRBD2 (6 bases). V was trimmed by 1 base and J by 7 bases, leaving 20 bases between them. Germline V gene data show CDR1 as LGHNT and CDR2 as FRNRAP. This CDR3 contains 17 residues. CDR3 sequence: CASGLALRDSFPNEQFF. The DNA for the CDR3 is TGTGCTAGTGGTTTGGCTCTCCGGGACTCATTTCCGAATGAGCAGTTCTTC.

The chain employs TRBV6-6 and TRBJ1-4, with no clear D. With 4 bases removed from V and 5 bases from J, the gap between germline ends came to 8 bases. CDR1 is MNHNY and CDR2 is SVGAGI in the germline V gene (reference sequence). This CDR3 is built from 13 residues. CDR3 protein: CASSSLRNEKLFF. In nucleotides, the CDR3 is TGTGCCAGCAGTTCCCTCAGGAATGAAAAACTGTTTTTT.